The 21 T cell receptor beta chains listed next were all sequenced from one sample in a study of Ad26.COV2.S vaccination and SARS-CoV-2 variants. Treatment: around 19 received Ad26.COV2.S at low or high dose, single or two shots; about five received placebo; per-sample allocation not given. Sampling happened 63 days after the first vaccine or placebo injection. Libraries were prepared by immunoSEQ multiplex PCR; TCRdb keeps only in-frame clonotypes and omits some of them. In the table there are some 400,000 clones, over 75% of which are singletons. Here the sequenced sample was peripheral blood, taken in a trial of Ad26.COV2.S vaccine versus placebo. Receptors were obtained from a person aged 18 to 65 who received the Ad26.COV2.S COVID-19 vaccine or a placebo.

V usage is TRBV6-5 and J usage is TRBJ1-2; D may be TRBD1 (5 bases). The CDR3 runs 13 residues. Between the trimmed V and J ends, which lost 6 bases and 5 bases, there was a span of 13 bases. Germline V CDR1 and CDR2: MNHEY, SVGAGI. CDR3 in DNA: TGTGCCAGCAGACAGGAGCCCAGATATGGCTACACCTTC. This translates into CASRQEPRYGYTF.

V usage is TRBV19 and J usage is TRBJ2-2, with TRBD1 as a possible D gene (6 bases). This CDR3 region has 14 residues. Trimming stripped 4 bases from V and 1 base from J, with 7 bases between. Germline V gene lookup returns CDR1 LNHDA and CDR2 SQIVND (reference sequence). This CDR3 is CASSRGQNTGELFF. In nucleotides, the CDR3 is TGTGCCAGTAGTAGGGGACAGAACACCGGGGAGCTGTTTTTT. The complete variable domain, with remaining parts taken from reference TRBV19 and TRBJ2-2, reads DGGITQSPKYLFRKEGQNVTLSCEQNLNHDAMYWYRQDPGQGLRLIYYSQIVNDFQKGDIAEGYSVSREKKESFPLTVTSAQKNPTAFYLCASSRGQNTGELFFGEGSRLTVL.

V is TRBV29-1 and J is TRBJ2-7; 12 positions match TRBD2. Germline loops: CDR1 SQVTM, CDR2 ANQGSEA. J was trimmed by 1 base and V by 1 base; bases with no gene match: 5. The CDR3 consists of 16 residues. Here the CDR3 DNA reads TGCAGCGTTGAAGGGCTAGCGGGAGGGTTGTCCTACGAGCAGTACTTC. This gives the protein CSVEGLAGGLSYEQYF.

The gene calls are TRBV2 and TRBJ1-2, with TRBD1 matching 7 bases. Trimming cost V 7 bases and J 10 bases; bases outside gene matches: 12. Germline V lookup: CDR1 SNHLY, CDR2 FYNNEI. The CDR3 is made up of 13 amino acids. The CDR3 spells CASKEDRVPLYTF. CDR3 sequence (DNA): TGTGCCAGCAAGGAAGACAGGGTGCCCCTCTACACCTTC.

The rearrangement links TRBV4-2 to TRBJ2-2, with 8 bases aligning to TRBD2. The CDR3 covers 20 residues. Germline CDR1 and CDR2: LGHNA and YNFKEQ. V dropped 5 bases and J dropped 2; count of bases not matched to a gene: 19. CDR3 sequence: CASSSSAAQNLAGNTGELFF. The CDR3 DNA sequence: TGTGCCAGCAGCTCCTCGGCTGCTCAGAACTTAGCGGGAAACACCGGGGAGCTGTTTTTT.

J is TRBJ2-3 and V is TRBV19; D gene ambiguous. The V and J ends lost 1 base and 0 bases respectively, with 8 bases between them. Germline CDR1 reads LNHDA; CDR2 reads SQIVND (reference sequence). This CDR3 spans 15 amino acids. DNA of the CDR3: TGTGCCAGTAGTATAGCGCCTACTAGCACAGATACGCAGTATTTT. It encodes CASSIAPTSTDTQYF. Looking up the rest from reference TRBV19 and TRBJ2-3 gives the full variable domain: DGGITQSPKYLFRKEGQNVTLSCEQNLNHDAMYWYRQDPGQGLRLIYYSQIVNDFQKGDIAEGYSVSREKKESFPLTVTSAQKNPTAFYLCASSIAPTSTDTQYFGPGTRLTVL.

DNA of the CDR3: TGTGCCAGCAGCCCCTCGAGCGGGAGGACAGATACGCAGTATTTT. This gives the protein CASSPSSGRTDTQYF. The rearrangement joins TRBV11-2 to TRBJ2-3, with 9 bases identical to TRBD2. V lost 5 bases and J lost 3; bases outside the gene matches: 6. The CDR3 is 15 amino acids. Germline V gene lookup returns CDR1 SGHAT and CDR2 FQNNGV.

The rearrangement joins TRBV5-4 to TRBJ1-4; TRBD1 matches 7 bases. V lost 4 bases to trimming and J lost 2 bases; unmatched junction nucleotides: 5. The CDR3 runs 15 residues. Germline CDR1 SGHNT, CDR2 YYREEE (reference sequence). The CDR3 reads CASSQGQRTNEKLFF. In DNA form, the CDR3 reads TGTGCCAGCAGCCAGGGACAGAGGACTAATGAAAAACTGTTTTTT.

J is TRBJ1-4 and V is TRBV19; the D gene is possibly TRBD1 (5 bases). Germline CDR1 is LNHDA and CDR2 is SQIVND (reference sequence). V was shortened by 5 bases and J by 7 bases, with 11 bases between the two germline ends. The length of the CDR3 is 13 residues. The CDR3, as DNA: TGTGCCAGTAGTGGCCAGAGGGGTGAAAAACTGTTTTTT. Translated: CASSGQRGEKLFF.

The J gene is TRBJ2-7, the V gene TRBV4-2; TRBD1 agrees at 11 bases. CDR3 length: 16 amino acids. The germline CDR1 and CDR2 sequences are LGHNA and YNFKEQ. The V gene end was trimmed by 4 bases and the J gene end by 5 bases; junction bases not matched to a gene: 10. The CDR3 nucleotides read TGTGCCAGCAGCCCAATTCCGGGACAGGGGGAGAACGAGCAGTACTTC. This codes for CASSPIPGQGENEQYF.

This clone came up once. The rearrangement joins TRBV2 to TRBJ1-5, with D perhaps TRBD1 (6 bases). Germline lookup yields CDR1 SNHLY and CDR2 FYNNEI. V lost 0 bases to trimming and J lost 4 bases, with 7 bases between them. The CDR3 length is 14 residues. The CDR3 spells CASSEARGNQPQHF. CDR3 in DNA: TGTGCCAGCAGTGAAGCCAGGGGAAATCAGCCCCAGCATTTT. Supplemented by reference TRBV2 and TRBJ1-5, the full variable domain reads EPEVTQTPSHQVTQMGQEVILRCVPISNHLYFYWYRQILGQKVEFLVSFYNNEISEKSEIFDDQFSVERPDGSNFTLKIRSTKLEDSAMYFCASSEARGNQPQHFGDGTRLSIL.

The chain combines TRBV27 with TRBJ2-5; TRBD1 agrees at 11 bases. The V segment lost 5 bases and the J segment 4 bases; nucleotides outside the gene matches: 6. CDR1 is MNHEY, CDR2 SMNVEV, per germline (reference sequence). The CDR3 consists of 15 residues. The CDR3 protein is CASSTGTGGAETQYF. DNA of the CDR3: TGTGCCAGCAGTACAGGGACAGGGGGTGCAGAGACCCAGTACTTC.

J is TRBJ2-5 and V is TRBV4-2; a weak D match, TRBD2 (6 bases). Per germline, CDR1 LGHNA and CDR2 YNFKEQ. Trimming stripped 4 bases from V and 5 bases from J, with 14 bases between. The length of the CDR3 is 14 residues. The CDR3 reads CASSPSLAWETQYF. CDR3 sequence (DNA): TGTGCCAGCAGCCCCTCACTAGCTTGGGAGACCCAGTACTTC.

Regarding this clone: Additional DNA sequences in this sample encode the identical CDR3. The chain combines TRBV20-1 with TRBJ2-3; D is uncertain. CDR1 DFQATT and CDR2 SNEGSKA come from the germline V gene (reference sequence). CDR3 length: 11 residues. With 5 bases removed from V and 5 bases from J, the gap between germline ends came to 8 bases. CDR3 coding DNA: TGCAGTGCTCGCCTAGGAGATACGCAGTATTTT. Residues: CSARLGDTQYF.

The V gene is TRBV21-1, the J gene TRBJ2-3; TRBD2, the table's D call, was not compared with the DNA. TRBV21-1 is shown as a pseudogene. CDR3 length: 14 residues. CDR3 residues: CASRRRTCTDTQYF. In DNA, the CDR3 is TGTGCCAGCAGACGGAGGACCTGCACAGATACGCAGTATTTT.

The chain couples TRBV9 to TRBJ2-7; D is perhaps TRBD1 or TRBD2 (5 bases each). Looked up from germline, CDR1 is SGDLS and CDR2 is YYNGEE. The CDR3 has 13 amino acids. Between the trimmed V and J ends, which lost 3 bases and 5 bases, there was a span of 12 bases. The CDR3 loop reads CASSGRDGHEQYF. In DNA, the CDR3 is TGTGCCAGCAGCGGACGGGACGGGCACGAGCAGTACTTC.

The chain is built from TRBV28 and TRBJ1-2; perhaps TRBD1 as D (5 bases). Germline-derived CDR1 and CDR2 are MDHEN and SYDVKM. This CDR3 has 15 residues. The V and J ends lost 2 bases and 2 bases respectively, with 12 bases between them. CDR3 nucleotide sequence: TGTGCCAGCAGTTTAAGTGGCAGGGTGAACTATGGCTACACCTTC. It is translated as CASSLSGRVNYGYTF.

The genes are TRBV27 and TRBJ2-7, with D possibly being TRBD2 (6 bases). The CDR3 is 15 amino acids. The V and J ends lost 5 bases and 0 bases respectively, with 14 bases between them. Germline V gene lookup returns CDR1 MNHEY and CDR2 SMNVEV (reference sequence). The CDR3 spells CASSTGLPSSYEQYF. The CDR3 DNA is TGTGCCAGCAGTACGGGACTTCCGAGCTCCTACGAGCAGTACTTC.

The V call is TRBV7-3, the J call TRBJ1-5, with TRBD1 identical over 9 bases. V shed 1 base and J 3 bases; nucleotides not matched to a gene: 10. This CDR3 contains 18 residues. Germline-derived CDR1 and CDR2 are SGHTA and FQGTGA. The CDR3 nucleotides are TGTGCCAGCAGCTTAAATAGGGACAGGGCTTTAATCAATCAGCCCCAGCATTTT. Translated: CASSLNRDRALINQPQHF.

This CDR3 is CASSAGTDQEAFF. The CDR3 nucleotides read TGTGCCAGCAGCGCGGGGACGGACCAAGAAGCTTTCTTT. The chain joins TRBV13 to TRBJ1-1, with D possibly matching TRBD1 (5 bases). There are 13 residues in the CDR3. The V gene's germline CDR1 is PRHDT and CDR2 FYEKMQ (reference sequence). Between the trimmed V and J ends, which lost 5 bases and 8 bases, there was a span of 15 bases. Variable domain in full (rest from reference TRBV13 and TRBJ1-1): AAGVIQSPRHLIKEKRETATLKCYPIPRHDTVYWYQQGPGQDPQFLISFYEKMQSDKGSIPDRFSAQQFSDYHSELNMSSLELGDSALYFCASSAGTDQEAFFGQGTRLTVV.

V is TRBV30 and J is TRBJ2-7; the match to TRBD1 covers 8 bases. The J segment lost 4 bases and the V segment lost 7 bases, leaving 6 bases of the junction unmatched. The germline V gene encodes CDR1 GTSNPN and CDR2 SVGIG (reference sequence). This CDR3 contains 12 residues. CDR3 protein: CALDRERYEQYF. The CDR3 coding sequence is TGTGCCTTGGACAGGGAAAGGTACGAGCAGTACTTC.